Listed below are T cell receptor beta chains from one sample, sequenced in a study of cytomegalovirus exposure and HLA in healthy donors. Produced via immunoSEQ multiplex PCR; TCRdb's table is partial and in-frame only. Its table lists 90,000 to 150,000 clones. Input material: PBMCs. The source of these receptors is a man aged 18 to 30 in good health and CMV-seronegative. CDR3s include the opening cysteine and the closing phenylalanine or tryptophan. D genes are given only for firm matches.

j_gene | v_gene | d_gene | CDR3nt | CDR3aa
TRBJ2-3 | TRBV6-1 | - | TGTGCCAGCAGGGGGGCCGGACCAGATACGCAGTATTTT | CASRGAGPDTQYF
TRBJ2-1 | TRBV6-4 | TRBD1 | TGTGCCAGCAGTTCCCGGGACAGGGGTGAGCAGTTCTTC | CASSSRDRGEQFF
TRBJ2-3 | TRBV30 | TRBD2 | TGTGCCTGGAGCGAGGCGGGGGGGCCCACAGATACGCAGTATTTT | CAWSEAGGPTDTQYF
TRBJ2-5 | TRBV9 | TRBD2 | TGTGCCAGCAGCGTTAGCGGGACCGGAGAGACCCAGTACTTC | CASSVSGTGETQYF
TRBJ1-2 | TRBV5-1 | TRBD1 | TGCGCCAGCAGCCCGGGGGACAGCTTCTATGGCTACACCTTC | CASSPGDSFYGYTF
TRBJ2-2 | TRBV2 | TRBD1 | TGTGCCAGCAGTCGCCTCGGGACAGGGGGCACCGGGGAGCTGTTTTTT | CASSRLGTGGTGELFF
TRBJ2-7 | TRBV5-4 | TRBD2 | TGTGCCAGCAGCGACGGGACTAGCGGGAGTTACGAGCAGTACTTC | CASSDGTSGSYEQYF
TRBJ2-2 | TRBV4-1 | TRBD2 | TGCGCCAGCAGCCTCGGACTAGCGTCCGGGAGGGAGCTGTTTTTT | CASSLGLASGRELFF
TRBJ1-1 | TRBV7-9 | TRBD1 | TGTGCCAGCAGCTTAGATTCCGGGACAGGGGGAGTGGAAGAGTTCTTT | CASSLDSGTGGVEEFF
TRBJ2-1 | TRBV5-1 | - | TGCGCCAGCCGGACAGATGATTACTCCTACAATGAGCAGTTCTTC | CASRTDDYSYNEQFF
TRBJ1-2 | TRBV6-5 | TRBD1 | TGTGCCAGCAGTCCCGGGACAGGGTACTATGGCTACACCTTC | CASSPGTGYYGYTF
TRBJ2-2 | TRBV2 | - | TGTGCCAGCAGTGCAGGGGGGCTCGCCACCGGGGAGCTGTTTTTT | CASSAGGLATGELFF
TRBJ1-2 | TRBV21-1 | - | TGTGCCAGCAGCAACCACCCTACTAACTATGGCTACACCTTC | CASSNHPTNYGYTF
TRBJ1-3 | TRBV5-1 | - | TGCGCCAGCCATGGGGGCAATGGAAACACCATATATTTT | CASHGGNGNTIYF
TRBJ1-1 | TRBV14 | - | TGTGCCAGCAGCCGATGGACAGAGATGAACACTGAAGCTTTCTTT | CASSRWTEMNTEAFF
TRBJ1-5 | TRBV19 | - | TGTGCCAGTAGTATGGGCCGATCGAAGGCTCAGCCCCAGCATTTT | CASSMGRSKAQPQHF
TRBJ1-2 | TRBV30 | - | TGTGCCTGGAGTGTACAGGATTATGGCTACACCTTC | CAWSVQDYGYTF
TRBJ1-1 | TRBV14 | - | TGTGCCAGCAGCCAAGTAACAGGGAACACTGAAGCTTTCTTT | CASSQVTGNTEAFF
TRBJ2-6 | TRBV5-5 | - | TGTGCCAGCAGCTTGACAGGAGGGACTGGGGCCAACGTCCTGACTTTC | CASSLTGGTGANVLTF
TRBJ1-1 | TRBV5-6 | - | TGTGCCAGCAGCTCCACAGGGATCACTGAAGCTTTCTTT | CASSSTGITEAFF